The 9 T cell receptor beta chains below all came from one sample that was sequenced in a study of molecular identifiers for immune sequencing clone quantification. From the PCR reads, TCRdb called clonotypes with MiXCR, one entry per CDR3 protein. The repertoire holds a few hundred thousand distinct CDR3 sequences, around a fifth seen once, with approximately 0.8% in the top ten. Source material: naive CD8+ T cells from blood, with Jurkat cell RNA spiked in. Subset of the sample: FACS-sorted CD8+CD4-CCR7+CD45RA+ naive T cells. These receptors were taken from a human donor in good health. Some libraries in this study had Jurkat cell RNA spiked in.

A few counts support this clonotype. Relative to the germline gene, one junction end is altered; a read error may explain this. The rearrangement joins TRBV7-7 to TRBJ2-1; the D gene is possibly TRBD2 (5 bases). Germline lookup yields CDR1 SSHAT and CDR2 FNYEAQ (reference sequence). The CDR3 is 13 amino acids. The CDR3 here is CASSRDGGNEQFF. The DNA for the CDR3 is TGTGCTAGCAGCCGTGACGGAGGCAATGAGCAGTTCTTC. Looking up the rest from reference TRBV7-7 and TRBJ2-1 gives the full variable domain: GAGVSQSPRYKVTKRGQDVTLRCDPISSHATLYWYQQALGQGPEFLTYFNYEAQPDKSGLPSDRFSAERPEGSISTLTIQRTEQRDSAMYRCASSRDGGNEQFFGPGTRLTVL.

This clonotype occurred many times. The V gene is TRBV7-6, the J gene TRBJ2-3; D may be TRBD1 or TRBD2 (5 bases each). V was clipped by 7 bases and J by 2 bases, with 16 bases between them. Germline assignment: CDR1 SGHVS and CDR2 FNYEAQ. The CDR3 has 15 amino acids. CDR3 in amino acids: CASIRGAGSTDTQYF. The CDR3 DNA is TGTGCCAGCATCCGAGGGGCAGGATCCACAGATACGCAGTATTTT.

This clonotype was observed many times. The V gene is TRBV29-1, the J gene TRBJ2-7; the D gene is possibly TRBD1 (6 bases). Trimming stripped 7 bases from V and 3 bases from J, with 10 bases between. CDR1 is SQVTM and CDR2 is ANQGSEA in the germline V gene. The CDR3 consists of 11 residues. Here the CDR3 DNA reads TGCAGCGCCCTGGACAGCTACGAGCAGTACTTC. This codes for CSALDSYEQYF.

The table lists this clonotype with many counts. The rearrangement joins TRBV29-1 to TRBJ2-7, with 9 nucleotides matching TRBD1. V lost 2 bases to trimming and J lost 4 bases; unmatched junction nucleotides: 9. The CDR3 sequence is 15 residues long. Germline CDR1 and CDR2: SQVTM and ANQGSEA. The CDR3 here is CSVELRDRVLYEQYF. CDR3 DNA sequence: TGCAGCGTTGAACTTCGGGACAGGGTTTTGTACGAGCAGTACTTC.

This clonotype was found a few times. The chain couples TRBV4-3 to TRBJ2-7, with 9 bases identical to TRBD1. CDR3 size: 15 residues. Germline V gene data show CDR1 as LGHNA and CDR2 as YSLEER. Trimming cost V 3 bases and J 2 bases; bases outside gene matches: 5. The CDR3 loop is CASSHAGQGTYEQYF. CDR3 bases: TGCGCCAGCAGCCACGCAGGACAGGGGACCTACGAGCAGTACTTC.

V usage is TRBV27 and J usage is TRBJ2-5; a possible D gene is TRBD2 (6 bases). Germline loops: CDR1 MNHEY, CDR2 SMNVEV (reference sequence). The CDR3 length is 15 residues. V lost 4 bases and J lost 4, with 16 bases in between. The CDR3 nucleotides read TGTGCCAGCAGTTCCCTGGAGGGCCCCCGAGAGACCCAGTACTTC. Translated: CASSSLEGPRETQYF.

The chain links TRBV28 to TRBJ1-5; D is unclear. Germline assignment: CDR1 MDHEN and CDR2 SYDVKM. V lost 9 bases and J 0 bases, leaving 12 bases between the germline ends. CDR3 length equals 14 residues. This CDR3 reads CASQVDYSNQPQHF. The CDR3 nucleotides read TGTGCCAGTCAAGTCGATTATAGCAATCAGCCCCAGCATTTT.

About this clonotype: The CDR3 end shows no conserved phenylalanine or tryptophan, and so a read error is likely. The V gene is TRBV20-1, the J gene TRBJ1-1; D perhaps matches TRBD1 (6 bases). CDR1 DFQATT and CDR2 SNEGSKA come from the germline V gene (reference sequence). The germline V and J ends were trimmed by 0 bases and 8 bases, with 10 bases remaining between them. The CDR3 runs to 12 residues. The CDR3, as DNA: TGCAGTGCTAGAGATCTCGGGGGCGAAGCTTTCCTT. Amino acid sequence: CSARDLGGEAFL.

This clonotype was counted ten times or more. The CDR3 coding sequence is TGTGCCAGCAGCCAAGATAGGACAGCCTACGAGCAGTACTTC. Protein sequence: CASSQDRTAYEQYF. The chain uses TRBV4-2 and TRBJ2-7; tentatively, D is TRBD1 (6 bases). Trimming cost V 0 bases and J 2 bases, with 8 bases left between them. Looked up from germline, CDR1 is LGHNA and CDR2 is YNFKEQ. CDR3 length: 14 amino acids.